This TCR beta chain emerged from a study of T cell responses to AZD1222 COVID-19 vaccine. Overall study results and limits: Spike-specific TCR breadth and depth both grew after two AZD1222 doses. Targets within unmutated variant regions were reportedly found for nearly half of spike-specific TCRs.

There are 16 residues in the CDR3. V shed 5 bases and J 10 bases; nucleotides not matched to a gene: 14. From germline, CDR1 is SGHVS and CDR2 FQNEAQ. In the case of this clone: Its antigen is not known.

Produced via immunoSEQ multiplex PCR; TCRdb's table is partial and in-frame only. The table has about 150,000 clones, approximately 89% seen once. The receptor's source is an adult in good health. The chain recombines TRBV7-8 with TRBJ2-1, with 10 bases aligning to TRBD2. Sequencing used peripheral blood, obtained on day 0 of AZD1222 vaccination. For the CDR3, the DNA is TGTGCCAGCAGCCTTAGACTAGCGGGTGCTTCGGGGGAGCAGTTCTTC. This translates into CASSLRLAGASGEQFF.